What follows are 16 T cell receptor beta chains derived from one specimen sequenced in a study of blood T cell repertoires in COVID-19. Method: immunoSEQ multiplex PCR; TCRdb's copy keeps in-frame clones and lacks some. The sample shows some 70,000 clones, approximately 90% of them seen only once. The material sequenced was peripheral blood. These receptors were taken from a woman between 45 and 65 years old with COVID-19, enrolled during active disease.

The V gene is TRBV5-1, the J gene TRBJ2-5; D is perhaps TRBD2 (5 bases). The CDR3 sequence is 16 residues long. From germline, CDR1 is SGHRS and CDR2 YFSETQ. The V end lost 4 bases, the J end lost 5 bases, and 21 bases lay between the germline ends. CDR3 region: CASSPRGPEVYETQYF. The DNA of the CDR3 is TGCGCCAGCAGCCCCCGTGGGCCGGAGGTGTATGAGACCCAGTACTTC.

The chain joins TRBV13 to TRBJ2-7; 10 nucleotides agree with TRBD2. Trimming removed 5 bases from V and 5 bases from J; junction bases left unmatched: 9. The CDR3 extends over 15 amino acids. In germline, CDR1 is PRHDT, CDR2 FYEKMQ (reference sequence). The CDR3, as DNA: TGTGCCAGCAGCCCAGCGAGCGGGAGGGCCGACGAGCAGTACTTC. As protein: CASSPASGRADEQYF.

The CDR3 coding sequence is TGTGCCAGCAGTAGAACAGGGTCGGACACCGGGGAGCTGTTTTTT. Encoded protein: CASSRTGSDTGELFF. The V and J genes are TRBV6-5 and TRBJ2-2, with D possibly being TRBD1 (6 bases). The ends were cut back, 5 bases at V and 3 bases at J, with 13 bases in the middle. The length of the CDR3 is 15 residues. Germline V lookup: CDR1 MNHEY, CDR2 SVGAGI.

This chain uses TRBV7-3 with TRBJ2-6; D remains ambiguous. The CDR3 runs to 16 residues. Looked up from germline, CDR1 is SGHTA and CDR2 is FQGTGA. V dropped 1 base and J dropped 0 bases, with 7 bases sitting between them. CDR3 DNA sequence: TGTGCCAGCAGCTTAAGTGGGCCCTCTGGGGCCAACGTCCTGACTTTC. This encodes CASSLSGPSGANVLTF.

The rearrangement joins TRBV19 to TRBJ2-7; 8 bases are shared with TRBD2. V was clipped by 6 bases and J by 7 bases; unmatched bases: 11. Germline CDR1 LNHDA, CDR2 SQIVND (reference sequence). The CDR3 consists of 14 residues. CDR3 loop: CASSNTSGRREQYF. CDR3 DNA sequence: TGTGCCAGTAGCAACACCAGCGGGAGAAGAGAGCAGTACTTC.

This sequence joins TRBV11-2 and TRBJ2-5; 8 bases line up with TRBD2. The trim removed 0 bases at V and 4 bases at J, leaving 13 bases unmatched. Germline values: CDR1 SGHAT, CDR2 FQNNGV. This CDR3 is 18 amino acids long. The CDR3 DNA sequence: TGTGCCAGCAGCTTAGATCATGGTAGCGGGACGGAACGAGAGACCCAGTACTTC. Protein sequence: CASSLDHGSGTERETQYF.

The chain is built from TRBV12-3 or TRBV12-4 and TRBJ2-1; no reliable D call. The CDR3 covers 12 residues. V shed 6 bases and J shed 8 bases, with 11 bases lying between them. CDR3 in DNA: TGTGCCAGCAGACCGATGGGCCATGAGCAGTTCTTC. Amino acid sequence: CASRPMGHEQFF.

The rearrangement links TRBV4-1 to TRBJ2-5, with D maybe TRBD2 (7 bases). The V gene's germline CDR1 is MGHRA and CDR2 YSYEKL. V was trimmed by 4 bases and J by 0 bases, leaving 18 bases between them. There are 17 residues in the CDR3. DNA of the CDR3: TGCGCCAGCAGCCCTTTAGGGGGGGGGAATTACCAAGAGACCCAGTACTTC. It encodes CASSPLGGGNYQETQYF.

The CDR3 loop reads CASSPTVRYGYTF. DNA of the CDR3: TGTGCCAGCAGCCCAACGGTTCGTTATGGCTACACCTTC. V and J are TRBV9 and TRBJ1-2; D gene ambiguous. This CDR3 region has 13 residues. Germline V gives CDR1 SGDLS, CDR2 YYNGEE. Trimming removed 4 bases from V and 5 bases from J, with 12 bases in between.

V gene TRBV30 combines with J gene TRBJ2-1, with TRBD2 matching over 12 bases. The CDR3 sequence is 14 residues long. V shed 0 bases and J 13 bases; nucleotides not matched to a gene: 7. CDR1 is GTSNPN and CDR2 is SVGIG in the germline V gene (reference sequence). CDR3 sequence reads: CAWSVLTSGSTQFF. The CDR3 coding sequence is TGTGCCTGGAGTGTTCTGACTAGCGGGAGTACCCAGTTCTTC.

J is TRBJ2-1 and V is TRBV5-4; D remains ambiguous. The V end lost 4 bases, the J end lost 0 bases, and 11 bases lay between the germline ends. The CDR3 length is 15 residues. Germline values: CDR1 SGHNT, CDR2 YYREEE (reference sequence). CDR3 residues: CASSQSENSYNEQFF. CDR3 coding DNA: TGTGCCAGCAGCCAAAGCGAAAACTCCTACAATGAGCAGTTCTTC.

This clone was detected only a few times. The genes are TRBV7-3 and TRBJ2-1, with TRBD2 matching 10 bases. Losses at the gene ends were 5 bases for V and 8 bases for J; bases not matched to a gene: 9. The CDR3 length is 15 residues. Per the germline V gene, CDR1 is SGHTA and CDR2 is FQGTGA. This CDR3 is CASSKAGGSVDEQFF. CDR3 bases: TGTGCCAGCAGCAAAGCGGGAGGGTCGGTCGATGAGCAGTTCTTC.

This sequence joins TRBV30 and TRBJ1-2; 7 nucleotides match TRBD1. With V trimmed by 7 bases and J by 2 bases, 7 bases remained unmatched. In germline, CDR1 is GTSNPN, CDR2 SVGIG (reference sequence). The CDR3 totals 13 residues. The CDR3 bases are TGTGCCTTATACTCCAGGGGGAACTATGGCTACACCTTC. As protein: CALYSRGNYGYTF.

The DNA for the CDR3 is TGTGCCAGCAGCGCTTGGGCGGGAGTTATCTACAATGAGCAGTTCTTC. Translated, it gives CASSAWAGVIYNEQFF. The chain combines TRBV9 with TRBJ2-1; TRBD2 matches 7 bases. The CDR3 totals 16 residues. Germline-derived CDR1 and CDR2 are SGDLS and YYNGEE. After removal of 3 bases from V and 3 bases from J, the junction contained 9 bases not matched to a gene.

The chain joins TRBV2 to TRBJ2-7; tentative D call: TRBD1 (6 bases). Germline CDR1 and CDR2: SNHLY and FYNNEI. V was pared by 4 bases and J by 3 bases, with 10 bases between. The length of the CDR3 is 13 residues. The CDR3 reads CASSVKGVYEQYF. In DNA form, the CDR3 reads TGTGCCAGCAGTGTTAAGGGGGTCTACGAGCAGTACTTC.

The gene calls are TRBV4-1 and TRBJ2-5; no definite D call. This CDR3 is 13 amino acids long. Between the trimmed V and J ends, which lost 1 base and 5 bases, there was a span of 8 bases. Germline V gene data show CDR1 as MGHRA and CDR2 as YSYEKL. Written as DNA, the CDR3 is TGCGCCAGCAGCCAAGGGATACAGGAGACCCAGTACTTC. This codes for CASSQGIQETQYF.